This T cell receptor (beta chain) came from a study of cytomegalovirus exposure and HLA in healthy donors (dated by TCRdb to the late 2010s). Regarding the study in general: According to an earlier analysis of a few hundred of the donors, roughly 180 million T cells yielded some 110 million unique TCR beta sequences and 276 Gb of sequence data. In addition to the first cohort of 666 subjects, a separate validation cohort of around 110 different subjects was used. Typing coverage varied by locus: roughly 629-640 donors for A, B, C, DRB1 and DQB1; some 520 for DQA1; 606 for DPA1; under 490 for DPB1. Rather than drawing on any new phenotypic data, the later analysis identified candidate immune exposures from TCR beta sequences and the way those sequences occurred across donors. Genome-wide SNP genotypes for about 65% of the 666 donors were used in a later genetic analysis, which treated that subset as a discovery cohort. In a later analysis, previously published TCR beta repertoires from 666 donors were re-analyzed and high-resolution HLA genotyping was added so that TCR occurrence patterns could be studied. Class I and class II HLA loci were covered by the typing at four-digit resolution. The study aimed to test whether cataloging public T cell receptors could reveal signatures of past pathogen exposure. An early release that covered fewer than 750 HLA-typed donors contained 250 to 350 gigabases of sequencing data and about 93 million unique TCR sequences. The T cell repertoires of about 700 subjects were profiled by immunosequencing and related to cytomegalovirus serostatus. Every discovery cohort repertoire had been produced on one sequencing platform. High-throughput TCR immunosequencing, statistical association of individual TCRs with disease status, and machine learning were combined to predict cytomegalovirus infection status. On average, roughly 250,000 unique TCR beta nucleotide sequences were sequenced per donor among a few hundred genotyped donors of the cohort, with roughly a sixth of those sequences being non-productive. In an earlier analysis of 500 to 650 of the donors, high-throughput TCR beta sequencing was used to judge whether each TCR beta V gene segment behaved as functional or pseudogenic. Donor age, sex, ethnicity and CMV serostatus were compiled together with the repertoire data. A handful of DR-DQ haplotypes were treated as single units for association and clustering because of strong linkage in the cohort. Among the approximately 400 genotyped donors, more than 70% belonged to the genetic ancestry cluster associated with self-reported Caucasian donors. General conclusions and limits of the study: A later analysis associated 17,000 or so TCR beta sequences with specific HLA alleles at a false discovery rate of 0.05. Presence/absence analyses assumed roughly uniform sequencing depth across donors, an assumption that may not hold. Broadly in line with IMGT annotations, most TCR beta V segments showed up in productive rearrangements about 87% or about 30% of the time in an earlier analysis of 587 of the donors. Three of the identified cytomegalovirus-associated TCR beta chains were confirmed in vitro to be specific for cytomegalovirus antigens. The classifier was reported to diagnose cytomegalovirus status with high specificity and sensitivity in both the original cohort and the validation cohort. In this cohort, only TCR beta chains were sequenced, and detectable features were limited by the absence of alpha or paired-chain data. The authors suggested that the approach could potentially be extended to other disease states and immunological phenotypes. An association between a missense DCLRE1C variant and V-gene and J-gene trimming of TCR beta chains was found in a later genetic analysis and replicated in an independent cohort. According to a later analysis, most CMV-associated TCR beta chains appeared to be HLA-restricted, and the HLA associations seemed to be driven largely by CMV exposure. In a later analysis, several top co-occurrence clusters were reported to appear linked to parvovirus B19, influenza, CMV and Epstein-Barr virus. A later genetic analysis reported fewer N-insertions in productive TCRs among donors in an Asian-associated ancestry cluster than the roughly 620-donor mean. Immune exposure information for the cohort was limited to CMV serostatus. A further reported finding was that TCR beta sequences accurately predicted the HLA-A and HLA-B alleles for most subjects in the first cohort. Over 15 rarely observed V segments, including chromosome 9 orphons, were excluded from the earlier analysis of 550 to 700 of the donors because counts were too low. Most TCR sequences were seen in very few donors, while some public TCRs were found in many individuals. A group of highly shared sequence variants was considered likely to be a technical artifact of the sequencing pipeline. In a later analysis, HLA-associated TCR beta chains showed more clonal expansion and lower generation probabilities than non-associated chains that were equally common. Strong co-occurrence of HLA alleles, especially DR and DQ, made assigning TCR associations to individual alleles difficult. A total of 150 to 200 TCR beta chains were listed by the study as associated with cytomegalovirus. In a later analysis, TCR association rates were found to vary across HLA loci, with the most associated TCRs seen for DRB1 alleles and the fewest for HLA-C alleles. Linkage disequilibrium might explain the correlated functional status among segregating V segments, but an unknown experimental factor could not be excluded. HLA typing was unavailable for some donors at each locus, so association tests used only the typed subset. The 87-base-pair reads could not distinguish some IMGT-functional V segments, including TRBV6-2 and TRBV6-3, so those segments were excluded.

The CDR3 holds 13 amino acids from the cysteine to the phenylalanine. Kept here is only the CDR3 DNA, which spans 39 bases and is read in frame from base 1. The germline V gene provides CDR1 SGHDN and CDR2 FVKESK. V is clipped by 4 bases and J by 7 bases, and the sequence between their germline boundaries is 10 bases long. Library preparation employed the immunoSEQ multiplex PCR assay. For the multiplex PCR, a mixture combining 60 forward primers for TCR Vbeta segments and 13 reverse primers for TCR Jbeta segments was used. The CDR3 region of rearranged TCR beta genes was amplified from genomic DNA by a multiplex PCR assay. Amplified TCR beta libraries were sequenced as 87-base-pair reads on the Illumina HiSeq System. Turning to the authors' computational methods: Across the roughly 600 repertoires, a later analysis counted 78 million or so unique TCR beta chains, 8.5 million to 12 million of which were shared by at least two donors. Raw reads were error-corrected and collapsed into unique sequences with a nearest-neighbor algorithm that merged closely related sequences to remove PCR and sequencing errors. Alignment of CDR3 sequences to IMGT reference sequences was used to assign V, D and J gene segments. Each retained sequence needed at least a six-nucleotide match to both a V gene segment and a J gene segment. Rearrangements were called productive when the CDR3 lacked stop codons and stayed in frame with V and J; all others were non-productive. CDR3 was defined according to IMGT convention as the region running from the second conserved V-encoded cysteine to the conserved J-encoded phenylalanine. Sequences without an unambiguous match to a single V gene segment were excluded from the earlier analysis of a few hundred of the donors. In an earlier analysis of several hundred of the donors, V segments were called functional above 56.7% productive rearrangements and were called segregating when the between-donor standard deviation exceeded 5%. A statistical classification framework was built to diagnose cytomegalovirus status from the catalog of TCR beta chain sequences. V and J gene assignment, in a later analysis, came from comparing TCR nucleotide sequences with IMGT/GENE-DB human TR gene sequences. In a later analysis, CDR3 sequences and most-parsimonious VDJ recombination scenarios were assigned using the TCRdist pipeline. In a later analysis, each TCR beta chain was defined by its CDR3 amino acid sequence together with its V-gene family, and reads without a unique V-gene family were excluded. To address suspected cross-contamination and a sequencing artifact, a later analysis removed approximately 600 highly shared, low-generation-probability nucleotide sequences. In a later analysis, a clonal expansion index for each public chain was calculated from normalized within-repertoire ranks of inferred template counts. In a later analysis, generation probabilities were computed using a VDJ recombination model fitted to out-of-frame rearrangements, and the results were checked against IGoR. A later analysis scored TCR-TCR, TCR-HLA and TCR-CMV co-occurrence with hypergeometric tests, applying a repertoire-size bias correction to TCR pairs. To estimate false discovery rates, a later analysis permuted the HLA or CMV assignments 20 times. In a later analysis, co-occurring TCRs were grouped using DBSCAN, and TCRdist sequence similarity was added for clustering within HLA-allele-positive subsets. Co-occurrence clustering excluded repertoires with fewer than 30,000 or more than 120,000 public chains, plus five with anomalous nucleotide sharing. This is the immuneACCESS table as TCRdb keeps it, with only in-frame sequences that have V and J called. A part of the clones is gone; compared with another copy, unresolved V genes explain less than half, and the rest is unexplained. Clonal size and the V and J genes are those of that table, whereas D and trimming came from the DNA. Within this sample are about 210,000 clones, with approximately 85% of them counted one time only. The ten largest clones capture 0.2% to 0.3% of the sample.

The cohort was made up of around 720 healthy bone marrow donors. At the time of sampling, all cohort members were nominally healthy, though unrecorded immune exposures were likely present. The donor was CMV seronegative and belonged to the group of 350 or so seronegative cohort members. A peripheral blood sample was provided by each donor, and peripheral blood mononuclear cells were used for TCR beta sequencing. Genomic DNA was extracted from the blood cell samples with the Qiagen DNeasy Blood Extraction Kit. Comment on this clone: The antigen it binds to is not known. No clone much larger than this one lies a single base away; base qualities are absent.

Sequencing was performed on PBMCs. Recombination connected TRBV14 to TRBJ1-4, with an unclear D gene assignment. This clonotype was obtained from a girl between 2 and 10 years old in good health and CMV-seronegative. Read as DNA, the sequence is TGTGCCAGCAGCCGAGGGTATGCTGAAAAACTGTTTTTT. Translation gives CASSRGYAEKLFF.